The following is a T cell receptor (beta chain) sequence with its context. Its target is not known. Primers for the PCR totalled 60 Vbeta and 13 Jbeta. Assay used: immunoSEQ multiplex PCR; TCRdb lists only in-frame clones, some missing. The sample comprises roughly 140,000 clones, 78% of which are singletons, and less than 3.5% rests with the top ten. V was shortened by 4 bases and J by 5 bases, with 6 bases between the two germline ends. The germline V gene encodes CDR1 SGHDT and CDR2 YYEEEE. The CDR3 loop spans 11 amino acids. This sample stems from a study of cytomegalovirus exposure and HLA in healthy donors. Study observations and caveats: As was reported, the HLA-A and HLA-B alleles of most subjects were accurately predicted from TCR beta sequences. V- and J-gene trimming in TCR beta was tied to a missense DCLRE1C variant by an analysis performed later.

Though nominally healthy at sampling, donors likely had unrecorded immune exposures. The receptor comes from a male donor in good health and CMV-seronegative. This sequence joins TRBV5-6 and TRBJ2-5; the D gene is possibly TRBD2 (5 bases). Source material: PBMCs. The DNA of the CDR3 is TGTGCCAGCAGCGGGAGCGAGACCCAGTACTTC. It is translated as CASSGSETQYF. The complete variable domain, with remaining parts taken from reference TRBV5-6 and TRBJ2-5, reads DAGVTQSPTHLIKTRGQQVTLRCSPKSGHDTVSWYQQALGQGPQFIFQYYEEEERQRGNFPDRFSGHQFPNYSSELNVNALLLGDSALYLCASSGSETQYFGPGTRLLVL.